This T cell receptor (beta chain) derives from a study of T cells in Graves' hyperthyroidism and ophthalmopathy. The ends were cut back, 6 bases at V and 4 bases at J, with 15 bases in the middle. Germline V gene data show CDR1 as MNHNS and CDR2 as SASEGT. The CDR3 is 14 amino acids. In its sample, this clonotype was seen a few times. RNA transcripts were the template for amplifying TCR beta CDR3 regions. First-round RT-PCR of the TCR CDR3 relied on the HTBI primer set. From the multiplex PCR reads, TCRdb called clonotypes with MiXCR, one entry per CDR3 protein. The profile shows under 350,000 distinct CDR3 sequences, around a fifth of them singletons.

The specimen was blood. The chain links TRBV6-1 to TRBJ1-2; tentative D call: TRBD1 (6 bases). The source of this sequence is a woman in her fifties or sixties with Graves' hyperthyroidism. CDR3 sequence reads: CASRQDSLSYGYTF. CDR3 DNA: TGTGCCAGCAGACAGGACAGCCTTTCCTATGGCTACACCTTC.